Below are 14 T cell receptor beta chains sequenced from a single sample in a study of blood T cell repertoires in COVID-19. Here immunoSEQ multiplex PCR was the method, and the copy in TCRdb shows in-frame clones only, minus some. The profile shows 250,000 or so clones, around nine tenths of them singletons. The specimen was peripheral blood. The receptor source for this set is a middle-aged man with active or convalescent COVID-19.

This rearrangement joins TRBV4-2 to TRBJ1-1, with TRBD1 identical over 7 bases. This CDR3 is built from 15 residues. Looked up from germline, CDR1 is LGHNA and CDR2 is YNFKEQ. V gave up 0 bases and J gave up 4 bases; unmatched junction bases: 5. The CDR3: CASSQDRQGITEAFF. DNA for the CDR3: TGTGCCAGCAGCCAAGACAGACAGGGAATCACTGAAGCTTTCTTT.

This sequence joins TRBV4-2 and TRBJ2-1; D gene uncertain. Germline-derived CDR1 and CDR2 are LGHNA and YNFKEQ. Trimming cost V 6 bases and J 5 bases, with 14 bases left between them. The CDR3 sequence is 14 residues long. The CDR3 region is CASSKEGADNEQFF. The CDR3 DNA sequence: TGTGCCAGCAGTAAGGAAGGAGCTGACAATGAGCAGTTCTTC.

The gene calls are TRBV7-2 and TRBJ1-5, with unresolved D. Trimming removed 2 bases at V and 4 bases at J, with 9 bases between. The CDR3 extends over 14 amino acids. CDR1 and CDR2 (germline): SGHTA, FQGNSA. CDR3 protein: CASSLPTGNQPQHF. The CDR3, as DNA: TGTGCCAGCAGCTTACCCACCGGGAATCAGCCCCAGCATTTT.

V is TRBV11-2 and J is TRBJ2-7, with D maybe TRBD1 (6 bases). CDR1 and CDR2 (germline): SGHAT, FQNNGV. The CDR3 totals 14 residues. Trimming took off 3 bases at V and 4 bases at J, with 13 bases between the two ends. The CDR3 sequence: CASSLAGAVYEQYF. The CDR3 bases are TGTGCCAGCAGCTTGGCAGGGGCGGTTTACGAGCAGTACTTC.

CDR3 coding DNA: TGTGCCAGCAGCTTAGCTTCGGGGTTGGAGCCCCAGCATTTT. Its translation is CASSLASGLEPQHF. The V call is TRBV7-2, the J call TRBJ1-5; unclear D gene. V was clipped by 0 bases and J by 8 bases, with 11 bases between them. The CDR3 sequence is 14 residues long. Germline V gives CDR1 SGHTA, CDR2 FQGNSA.

This clone was seen a few times. The CDR3 DNA reads TGCGCCAGCAGCCAGGGACAGGGAACGGTCTATGGCTACACCTTC. This encodes CASSQGQGTVYGYTF. The chain is built from TRBV4-1 and TRBJ1-2, with 9 positions matching TRBD1. Germline-derived CDR1 and CDR2 are MGHRA and YSYEKL. The CDR3 spans 15 residues. Trimming at V came to 3 bases and at J to 4 bases, leaving 6 bases not matched to a gene.

The rearrangement joins TRBV15 to TRBJ2-5, with D possibly matching TRBD1 (6 bases). Trimming shortened V by 3 bases and J by 5 bases, and 16 bases separated the two germline ends. The CDR3 extends over 15 amino acids. Germline V gene lookup returns CDR1 LNHNV and CDR2 YYDKDF (reference sequence). In DNA form, the CDR3 reads TGTGCCACCAGCAGGGATACAGGGTTCCCGGAGACCCAGTACTTC. It translates to CATSRDTGFPETQYF.

The chain uses TRBV19 and TRBJ2-7, with 7 bases aligning to TRBD2. Germline V gene sequence: CDR1 LNHDA, CDR2 SQIVND (reference sequence). CDR3 length: 15 amino acids. The V and J ends lost 3 bases and 2 bases, in that order; junction bases with no gene match: 7. CDR3 coding DNA: TGTGCCAGTAGTATGGCCCTAGCGGCCCCCTACGAGCAGTACTTC. This gives the protein CASSMALAAPYEQYF.

The CDR3 DNA sequence: TGTGCCAGCAGTGAGAGGGAGGCTTACGAGCAGTACTTC. Amino acid sequence: CASSEREAYEQYF. The rearrangement joins TRBV6-1 to TRBJ2-7; tentatively, D is TRBD2 (6 bases). V lost 3 bases to trimming and J lost 4 bases, with 10 bases between them. The CDR3 spans 13 residues. Germline V gene lookup returns CDR1 MNHNS and CDR2 SASEGT.

The V call is TRBV25-1, the J call TRBJ2-5; the D gene is possibly TRBD2 (6 bases). Germline values: CDR1 MGHDK, CDR2 SYGVNS. Trimming pared 6 bases from V and 5 bases from J, leaving 10 bases between. The CDR3 consists of 12 residues. In DNA form, the CDR3 reads TGTGCCAGCAGGGCGGAGGGGGAGACCCAGTACTTC. This encodes CASRAEGETQYF.

The CDR3: CASSEPRLTSNQPQHF. The CDR3 DNA sequence: TGTGCCAGCAGTGAGCCTAGGCTTACTAGCAATCAGCCCCAGCATTTT. The gene calls are TRBV6-1 and TRBJ1-5, with D hard to call. Germline V gene data show CDR1 as MNHNS and CDR2 as SASEGT. The CDR3 covers 16 residues. Trimming took 3 bases from V and 0 from J, leaving 12 bases between them.

The chain has TRBV30 and TRBJ2-5; TRBD2 matches at 9 bases. Trimming removed 5 bases from V and 4 bases from J; junction bases left unmatched: 2. Per the germline V gene, CDR1 is GTSNPN and CDR2 is SVGIG (reference sequence). The length of the CDR3 is 12 residues. The CDR3 loop reads CAWGAGGETQYF. CDR3 DNA: TGTGCCTGGGGAGCGGGAGGAGAGACCCAGTACTTC.

This clone has more than one count but fewer than ten. This sequence joins TRBV27 and TRBJ2-1; D unclear. The V and J ends lost 4 bases and 2 bases respectively, with 12 bases between them. Germline loops: CDR1 MNHEY, CDR2 SMNVEV (reference sequence). CDR3 length equals 15 residues. The CDR3, as DNA: TGTGCCAGCAGTTCCAGTACCCCCCCCTACAATGAGCAGTTCTTC. The encoded protein is CASSSSTPPYNEQFF.

The V call is TRBV2, the J call TRBJ1-5; D is perhaps TRBD1 (5 bases). The CDR3 extends over 16 amino acids. The germline V gene encodes CDR1 SNHLY and CDR2 FYNNEI. V lost 6 bases and J lost 0, with 15 bases in between. As DNA, the CDR3 is TGTGCCAGCAGCCGCCAGACAGTTTATAGCAATCAGCCCCAGCATTTT. It yields the protein CASSRQTVYSNQPQHF.